These 31 T cell receptor beta chains were all obtained from the same sample, sequenced in a study of blood T cell repertoires in COVID-19. Sequenced by immunoSEQ multiplex PCR; TCRdb stores in-frame clones only, minus some. This sample has roughly 250,000 clones, with 80% to 90% found just once. Sequenced sample: PBMCs or T cells enriched from blood (not recorded which). The receptor source for this set is a woman in her 30s who had recovered from COVID-19.

V and J are TRBV2 and TRBJ1-2; TRBD1 aligns across 7 bases. Germline values: CDR1 SNHLY, CDR2 FYNNEI. J was trimmed by 0 bases and V by 7 bases; bases with no gene match: 8. This CDR3 contains 15 residues. Here the CDR3 DNA reads TGTGCCAGCACCCCCAGACAGGGAGCTAACTATGGCTACACCTTC. It encodes CASTPRQGANYGYTF.

The CDR3 nucleotides read TGTGCCAGCAGTGAGCGGACTAACCGGGATACGCAGTATTTT. Amino acid sequence: CASSERTNRDTQYF. The genes are TRBV6-1 and TRBJ2-3; D is possibly TRBD2 (6 bases). Germline CDR1 MNHNS, CDR2 SASEGT. Trimming removed 3 bases at V and 6 bases at J, with 13 bases between. This CDR3 has 14 amino acids.

This sequence joins TRBV28 and TRBJ2-1, with TRBD2 matching over 7 bases. V lost 6 bases and J lost 4; bases outside the gene matches: 3. The CDR3 is 13 residues long. Germline CDR1 is MDHEN and CDR2 is SYDVKM. The CDR3 nucleotides read TGTGCCAGCAGACCGGGACTATACAATGAGCAGTTCTTC. This gives the protein CASRPGLYNEQFF.

This sequence joins TRBV28 and TRBJ2-5; 9 positions agree with TRBD2. The J segment lost 2 bases and the V segment lost 6 bases, leaving 4 bases of the junction unmatched. CDR3 size: 14 residues. CDR1 MDHEN and CDR2 SYDVKM come from the germline V gene. DNA for the CDR3: TGTGCCAGCAGCTTAGCGGGAGTTCAAGAGACCCAGTACTTC. Protein sequence: CASSLAGVQETQYF.

This chain joins TRBV6-5 and TRBJ1-1, with D possibly matching TRBD1 (6 bases). V shed 4 bases and J shed 1 base, with 7 bases lying between them. The germline CDR1 and CDR2 sequences are MNHEY and SVGAGI. The CDR3 covers 13 residues. CDR3: CASSFRGNTEAFF. CDR3 coding DNA: TGTGCCAGCAGTTTCAGGGGGAACACTGAAGCTTTCTTT.

V gene TRBV2 combines with J gene TRBJ2-2, with TRBD1 matching over 8 bases. Germline trimming cut 6 bases from V and 3 bases from J; bases unmatched to any gene: 3. The length of the CDR3 is 14 residues. Germline-derived CDR1 and CDR2 are SNHLY and FYNNEI. CDR3 sequence reads: CASRGQADTGELFF. CDR3 DNA sequence: TGTGCCAGCAGGGGACAGGCCGACACCGGGGAGCTGTTTTTT.

This clone was found once. V gene TRBV19 combines with J gene TRBJ2-1; D may be TRBD2 (6 bases). Between the trimmed V and J ends, which lost 3 bases and 1 base, there was a span of 16 bases. This CDR3 is 17 amino acids long. Per the germline V gene, CDR1 is LNHDA and CDR2 is SQIVND (reference sequence). CDR3 in DNA: TGTGCCAGTAGTATTGGGCCGAGCGCGGGGTCCTACAATGAGCAGTTCTTC. Translated: CASSIGPSAGSYNEQFF.

This clone was seen a handful of times. The chain recombines TRBV4-2 with TRBJ1-2, with 7 bases identical to TRBD1. V shed 7 bases, J shed 5 bases, and the junction held 10 bases outside the gene matches. CDR1 is LGHNA, CDR2 YNFKEQ, per germline. This CDR3 region has 14 residues. The CDR3 loop is CASMTGTSGYGYTF. In DNA form, the CDR3 reads TGTGCCAGCATGACAGGGACCTCTGGTTATGGCTACACCTTC.

This clone showed up many times. The genes are TRBV9 and TRBJ1-2; 7 nucleotides line up with TRBD1. This CDR3 has 17 amino acids. V lost 4 bases and J lost 0; bases outside the gene matches: 12. Looked up from germline, CDR1 is SGDLS and CDR2 is YYNGEE. CDR3 sequence (DNA): TGTGCCAGCAGCCGGGACAGCAGGCCTGTTCCTAACTATGGCTACACCTTC. This sequence encodes CASSRDSRPVPNYGYTF.

The V call is TRBV28, the J call TRBJ2-7, with 12 bases aligning to TRBD1. V shed 6 bases, J shed 4 bases, and the junction held 10 bases outside the gene matches. Germline CDR1 MDHEN, CDR2 SYDVKM. The CDR3 is 16 amino acids. In DNA form, the CDR3 reads TGTGCCAGCAGCCAAGTGGGGACAGGGGGCGTTTACGAGCAGTACTTC. It yields the protein CASSQVGTGGVYEQYF.

The V and J genes are TRBV18 and TRBJ2-1; no definite D call. Trimming removed 7 bases from V and 4 bases from J, with 8 bases in between. The CDR3 is 12 amino acids. The germline CDR1 and CDR2 sequences are KGHSH and LQKENI. The CDR3 sequence is CASLAAYNEQFF. The DNA of the CDR3 is TGTGCCAGCTTGGCGGCTTACAATGAGCAGTTCTTC.

Turning to this clone: A junction end diverges from the germline sequence, so it may reflect a read error. V gene TRBV12-3 or TRBV12-4 combines with J gene TRBJ2-4; 8 bases line up with TRBD2. The CDR3 length is 13 residues. DNA for the CDR3: TGTGCCAGCAGTTTAGGGGGACTAGGGTTTGCCCTCTTC. Its protein product is CASSLGGLGFALF.

The chain combines TRBV4-2 with TRBJ2-7; a weak D match, TRBD1 (6 bases). This CDR3 is 14 amino acids long. Germline V gene sequence: CDR1 LGHNA, CDR2 YNFKEQ. V shed 4 bases and J shed 2 bases, with 12 bases lying between them. The CDR3 nucleotides read TGTGCCAGCAGCCCCCGACAGGACGCCTACGAGCAGTACTTC. As protein: CASSPRQDAYEQYF.

V and J are TRBV18 and TRBJ1-5; 10 bases line up with TRBD1. The length of the CDR3 is 14 residues. Trimming at V came to 2 bases and at J to 6 bases, leaving 1 base not matched to a gene. CDR1 and CDR2 from the germline V gene are KGHSH and LQKENI. CDR3 sequence: CASSPGTGVQPQHF. The CDR3 coding sequence is TGTGCCAGCTCACCAGGGACAGGGGTTCAGCCCCAGCATTTT.

The CDR3 nucleotides read TGTGCCAGCTCACCGAGAGGACAGAATTACTACGAGCAGTACTTC. This encodes CASSPRGQNYYEQYF. The chain combines TRBV18 with TRBJ2-7; possible D gene TRBD1, 6 bases. The length of the CDR3 is 15 residues. V lost 3 bases and J 3 bases, leaving 15 bases between the germline ends. Germline CDR1 is KGHSH and CDR2 is LQKENI.

V and J are TRBV5-6 and TRBJ1-2; D remains unclear. The CDR3 sequence is 17 residues long. Per the germline V gene, CDR1 is SGHDT and CDR2 is YYEEEE. V was pared by 4 bases and J by 2 bases, with 21 bases between. The chain's CDR3 is CASSQAPLWWPNYGYTF. CDR3 nucleotide sequence: TGTGCCAGCAGCCAGGCCCCGTTATGGTGGCCCAACTATGGCTACACCTTC.

The chain uses TRBV12-5 and TRBJ1-1; 9 nucleotides align to TRBD1. CDR1 and CDR2 (germline): LGHNT, FRNRAP. Trimming cost V 1 base and J 5 bases; bases outside gene matches: 11. The CDR3 consists of 17 residues. The CDR3 loop reads CASGLALPGQGRTEAFF. In nucleotides, the CDR3 is TGTGCTAGTGGTTTGGCCCTTCCGGGACAGGGAAGGACTGAAGCTTTCTTT.

The chain recombines TRBV2 with TRBJ2-3, with 8 bases matching TRBD2. Trimming cost V 6 bases and J 4 bases; bases outside gene matches: 9. The length of the CDR3 is 15 residues. Per germline, CDR1 SNHLY and CDR2 FYNNEI. CDR3 sequence: CASRTGLARADTQYF. Written as DNA, the CDR3 is TGTGCCAGCAGAACTGGACTAGCTCGCGCAGATACGCAGTATTTT.

The chain has TRBV6-5 and TRBJ2-7; D is perhaps TRBD1 (6 bases). The germline CDR1 and CDR2 sequences are MNHEY and SVGAGI. Deletions cut 2 bases from V and 4 bases from J, with 9 bases between. This CDR3 is 13 amino acids long. The CDR3 here is CASSYRTGYEQYF. DNA of the CDR3: TGTGCCAGCAGTTACCGAACAGGGTACGAGCAGTACTTC.

V is TRBV5-4 and J is TRBJ2-5, with 11 bases aligning to TRBD2. There are 15 residues in the CDR3. Germline V gene sequence: CDR1 SGHNT, CDR2 YYREEE (reference sequence). Losses at the gene ends were 2 bases for V and 2 bases for J; bases not matched to a gene: 2. This CDR3 is CASSLWTSGQETQYF. CDR3 DNA sequence: TGTGCCAGCAGCTTATGGACTAGCGGGCAAGAGACCCAGTACTTC.

The genes are TRBV19 and TRBJ1-2; a weak D match, TRBD1 (6 bases). This CDR3 region has 15 residues. V shed 3 bases and J shed 4 bases, with 15 bases lying between them. CDR1 LNHDA and CDR2 SQIVND come from the germline V gene (reference sequence). The CDR3 region has the DNA TGTGCCAGTAGTATTACAGGGAATCGGGGCTATGGCTACACCTTC. Amino acid sequence: CASSITGNRGYGYTF.

This clone occurred once. V usage is TRBV5-1 and J usage is TRBJ2-7; tentative D call: TRBD2 (5 bases). The ends were cut back, 1 base at V and 1 base at J, with 12 bases in the middle. The CDR3 runs 15 residues. The germline gives CDR1 SGHRS, CDR2 YFSETQ. CDR3 sequence: CASSLSLAKSYEQYF. The CDR3, as DNA: TGCGCCAGCAGCTTGTCGCTAGCAAAATCCTACGAGCAGTACTTC.

The chain carries TRBV6-4 and TRBJ2-3; no clear D. The germline CDR1 and CDR2 sequences are MRHNA and SNTAGT. Trimming stripped 2 bases from V and 2 bases from J, with 5 bases between. The CDR3 has 13 amino acids. CDR3 DNA: TGTGCCAGCAGTGACCTATACACAGATACGCAGTATTTT. Amino acid sequence: CASSDLYTDTQYF.

This rearrangement joins TRBV10-2 to TRBJ2-3; possibly TRBD2 for D (5 bases). CDR1 WSHSY and CDR2 SAAADI come from the germline V gene. Trimming removed 3 bases from V and 1 base from J, with 14 bases in between. This CDR3 is built from 16 residues. DNA for the CDR3: TGCGCCAGCAGTGATGGCCGTCGGGGAGGCACAGATACGCAGTATTTT. It is translated as CASSDGRRGGTDTQYF.

The chain has TRBV11-3 and TRBJ2-1, with 11 bases identical to TRBD2. From germline, CDR1 is SGHNT and CDR2 YENEEA. The CDR3 has 15 amino acids. The V and J ends lost 5 bases and 5 bases, in that order; junction bases with no gene match: 5. CDR3 region: CASSPGLAVNNEQFF. The CDR3 DNA follows: TGTGCCAGCAGCCCGGGACTAGCGGTTAACAATGAGCAGTTCTTC.

V gene TRBV2 combines with J gene TRBJ1-2, with D perhaps TRBD1 (5 bases). CDR1 SNHLY and CDR2 FYNNEI come from the germline V gene. The CDR3 loop spans 15 amino acids. The V end lost 2 bases, the J end lost 9 bases, and 19 bases lay between the germline ends. The CDR3 reads CASSERSAGTVSYTF. CDR3 DNA: TGTGCCAGCAGTGAACGATCGGCGGGGACCGTCAGCTACACCTTC.

In this sample, this clone turned up once. The rearrangement links TRBV5-1 to TRBJ1-1; 8 nucleotides align to TRBD1. V dropped 5 bases and J dropped 0; count of bases not matched to a gene: 9. Germline V gene sequence: CDR1 SGHRS, CDR2 YFSETQ. The CDR3 has 16 residues. The CDR3 DNA sequence: TGCGCCAGCAGTTTCGGGACAGGTAACATGAACACTGAAGCTTTCTTT. It encodes CASSFGTGNMNTEAFF.

This clone has ten or more counts. The chain links TRBV24-1 to TRBJ2-3; 7 nucleotides line up with TRBD1. Per germline, CDR1 KGHDR and CDR2 SFDVKD. This CDR3 comprises 13 residues. With 7 bases clipped from V and 7 bases from J, the junction kept 7 bases outside the gene matches. Here the CDR3 DNA reads TGTGCCACCAGATCGACAGGGACCTATACGCAGTATTTT. It is translated as CATRSTGTYTQYF.

The V and J genes are TRBV14 and TRBJ1-1; D uncertain. The germline gives CDR1 SGHDN, CDR2 FVKESK. The CDR3 spans 16 residues. Between the trimmed V and J ends, which lost 4 bases and 4 bases, there was a span of 19 bases. CDR3 nucleotides: TGTGCCAGCAGCCGATCCGGAGGTGGGAAGGTCACTGAAGCTTTCTTT. Translation gives CASSRSGGGKVTEAFF.

This clone was seen only a few times. The chain has TRBV7-9 and TRBJ1-3; 7 bases fit TRBD1. This CDR3 has 15 amino acids. V trimming: 4 bases; J trimming: 4 bases; junction bases outside the gene matches: 7. Germline lookup yields CDR1 SEHNR and CDR2 FQNEAQ (reference sequence). CDR3: CASSSGGYLGNTIYF. CDR3 DNA: TGTGCCAGCAGCTCAGGGGGATATCTCGGAAACACCATATATTTT.

This chain joins TRBV7-2 and TRBJ2-2; a weak D match, TRBD2 (6 bases). This CDR3 is 17 amino acids long. The germline V gene has CDR1 SGHTA and CDR2 FQGNSA. V lost 5 bases and J lost 0, with 16 bases in between. This CDR3 reads CASSPRRASANTGELFF. Written as DNA, the CDR3 is TGTGCCAGCAGCCCCCGGAGGGCGTCGGCGAACACCGGGGAGCTGTTTTTT. The full variable domain, rest sourced from reference TRBV7-2 and TRBJ2-2, is GAGVSQSPSNKVTEKGKDVELRCDPISGHTALYWYRQSLGQGLEFLIYFQGNSAPDKSGLPSDRFSAERTGGSVSTLTIQRTQQEDSAVYLCASSPRRASANTGELFFGEGSRLTVL.